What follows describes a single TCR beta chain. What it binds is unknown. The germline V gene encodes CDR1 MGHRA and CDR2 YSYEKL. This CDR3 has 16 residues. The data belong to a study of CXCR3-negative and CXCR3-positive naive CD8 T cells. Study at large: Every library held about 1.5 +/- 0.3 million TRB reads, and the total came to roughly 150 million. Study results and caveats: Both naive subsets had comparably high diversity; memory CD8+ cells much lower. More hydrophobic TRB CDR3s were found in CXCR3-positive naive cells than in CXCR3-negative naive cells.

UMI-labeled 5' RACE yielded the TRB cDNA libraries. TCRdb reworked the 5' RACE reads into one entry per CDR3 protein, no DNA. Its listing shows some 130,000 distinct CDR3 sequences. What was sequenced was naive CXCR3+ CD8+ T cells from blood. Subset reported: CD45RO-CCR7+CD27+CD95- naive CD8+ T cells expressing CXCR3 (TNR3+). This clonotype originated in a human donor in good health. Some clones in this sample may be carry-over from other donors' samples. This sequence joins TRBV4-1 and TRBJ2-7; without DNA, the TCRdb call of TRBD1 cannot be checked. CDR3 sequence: CASSPSGGTGAYEQYF.